What follows are 10 T cell receptor beta chains derived from one specimen sequenced in a study of blood T cell repertoires in COVID-19. The repertoire was sequenced with immunoSEQ multiplex PCR; TCRdb's copy has only in-frame clones and lacks some. The table includes roughly 200,000 clones, about 90% detected once. Sequenced material: peripheral blood. The receptor set was obtained from a man between 18 and 35 years old with active or convalescent COVID-19.

V is TRBV30 and J is TRBJ2-7; possibly TRBD2 for D (6 bases). The V gene's germline CDR1 is GTSNPN and CDR2 SVGIG (reference sequence). CDR3 size: 12 residues. V lost 3 bases and J 6 bases, leaving 12 bases between the germline ends. CDR3 in amino acids: CAWSLGGTEQYF. The CDR3, as DNA: TGTGCCTGGAGCCTGGGGGGAACCGAGCAGTACTTC.

This clone showed up just once. Other DNA sequences in the sample encode the same CDR3. The rearrangement links TRBV18 to TRBJ1-5; D is uncertain. The CDR3 covers 15 residues. V was cut by 1 base and J by 0 bases, with 7 bases left in between. The germline V gene encodes CDR1 KGHSH and CDR2 LQKENI. The CDR3 sequence is CASSPRGDSNQPQHF. The CDR3 DNA is TGTGCCAGCTCACCACGCGGGGATAGCAATCAGCCCCAGCATTTT. Filled out from reference TRBV18 and TRBJ1-5, the complete variable domain reads NAGVMQNPRHLVRRRGQEARLRCSPMKGHSHVYWYRQLPEEGLKFMVYLQKENIIDESGMPKERFSAEFPKEGPSILRIQQVVRGDSAAYFCASSPRGDSNQPQHFGDGTRLSIL.

This CDR3 is CASTRTRDSGNTIYF. The CDR3 nucleotides read TGTGCCAGTACCCGGACGAGGGACTCTGGAAACACCATATATTTT. The chain joins TRBV19 to TRBJ1-3, with unresolved D. CDR3 length: 15 residues. CDR1 and CDR2 from the germline V gene are LNHDA and SQIVND (reference sequence). V lost 7 bases to trimming and J lost 0 bases, with 13 bases between them.

V is TRBV19 and J is TRBJ2-3, with 8 nucleotides matching TRBD1. V shed 4 bases and J 4 bases; nucleotides not matched to a gene: 4. Looked up from germline, CDR1 is LNHDA and CDR2 is SQIVND (reference sequence). The CDR3 loop spans 14 amino acids. The CDR3: CASSTGGRADTQYF. Written as DNA, the CDR3 is TGTGCCAGTAGTACAGGGGGCCGGGCAGATACGCAGTATTTT.

V and J are TRBV7-8 and TRBJ2-7; 9 positions agree with TRBD1. This CDR3 comprises 15 residues. With V trimmed by 5 bases and J by 3 bases, 8 bases remained unmatched. Looked up from germline, CDR1 is SGHVS and CDR2 is FQNEAQ. Written as DNA, the CDR3 is TGTGCCAGCAGCGTAGGGACAGGGTGGAACTACGAGCAGTACTTC. Protein sequence: CASSVGTGWNYEQYF.

This chain joins TRBV5-1 and TRBJ2-1, with 9 bases aligning to TRBD1. The CDR3 runs 15 residues. Trimming at V came to 4 bases and at J to 6 bases, leaving 8 bases not matched to a gene. Germline values: CDR1 SGHRS, CDR2 YFSETQ. The CDR3 DNA sequence: TGCGCCAGCAGCATCTGGACAGGGGCGGCCAATGAGCAGTTCTTC. Its translation: CASSIWTGAANEQFF.

The chain couples TRBV2 to TRBJ1-4; tentatively, D is TRBD1 (5 bases). The CDR3 length is 11 residues. The V end was cut by 6 bases, the J end by 10 bases, with 9 bases between. Per the germline V gene, CDR1 is SNHLY and CDR2 is FYNNEI. The CDR3 loop reads CASSPQGKLFF. CDR3 coding DNA: TGTGCCAGCAGCCCCCAGGGAAAACTGTTTTTT.

The chain carries TRBV6-5 and TRBJ2-7; D perhaps matches TRBD2 (6 bases). Trimming pared 7 bases from V and 0 bases from J, leaving 10 bases between. Per germline, CDR1 MNHEY and CDR2 SVGAGI. This CDR3 has 13 amino acids. For the CDR3, the DNA is TGTGCCAGCATGCCGGGGGACTCCTACGAGCAGTACTTC. As protein: CASMPGDSYEQYF.

The gene calls are TRBV18 and TRBJ2-7; 9 nucleotides match TRBD2. The V segment lost 3 bases and the J segment 1 base; nucleotides outside the gene matches: 10. The CDR3 is made up of 17 amino acids. CDR1 and CDR2 from the germline V gene are KGHSH and LQKENI. CDR3 sequence (DNA): TGTGCCAGCTCACCCTTGAGCCTAGCGGGGAAGTCCTACGAGCAGTACTTC. This encodes CASSPLSLAGKSYEQYF.

V is TRBV19 and J is TRBJ2-5; 11 bases map to TRBD2. This CDR3 has 16 residues. The trim removed 3 bases at V and 9 bases at J, leaving 12 bases unmatched. The germline V gene encodes CDR1 LNHDA and CDR2 SQIVND (reference sequence). DNA for the CDR3: TGTGCCAGTAGTATCACTAGCGGGGGCATAAAGGGGGCCCAGTACTTC. Amino acids: CASSITSGGIKGAQYF.